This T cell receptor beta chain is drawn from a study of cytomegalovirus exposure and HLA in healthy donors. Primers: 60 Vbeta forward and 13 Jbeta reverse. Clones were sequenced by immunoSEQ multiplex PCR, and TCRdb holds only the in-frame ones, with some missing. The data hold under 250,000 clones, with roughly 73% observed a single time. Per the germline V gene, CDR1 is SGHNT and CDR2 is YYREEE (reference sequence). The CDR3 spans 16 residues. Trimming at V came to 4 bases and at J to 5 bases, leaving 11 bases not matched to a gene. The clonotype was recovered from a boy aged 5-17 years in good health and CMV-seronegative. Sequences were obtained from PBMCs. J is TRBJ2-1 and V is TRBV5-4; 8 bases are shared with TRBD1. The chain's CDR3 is CASSPRTGYSNNEQFF. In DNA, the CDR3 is TGTGCCAGCAGCCCCCGGACAGGGTATTCCAACAATGAGCAGTTCTTC.